The T cell receptor beta chain under discussion was sequenced for a study of cytotoxic CD8 clonotypes in ibrutinib-treated CLL. The V gene's germline CDR1 is LNHDA and CDR2 SQIVND (reference sequence). Trimming removed 10 bases at V and 4 bases at J, with 20 bases between. This CDR3 is 15 amino acids long. TCRdb's copy holds only in-frame clones and misses some; the assay was immunoSEQ multiplex PCR. The table includes more than 200,000 clones, around 70% detected once. The material sequenced was PBMCs, taken after 24 months of ibrutinib treatment. V usage is TRBV19 and J usage is TRBJ2-1; D not certain. The clonotype originates from a human donor with chronic lymphocytic leukemia. This CDR3 is CATKIDRLGYNEQFF. The CDR3 coding sequence is TGTGCCACTAAAATTGATCGTTTAGGTTACAATGAGCAGTTCTTC.